These T cell receptor beta chains were read from a single sample in a study of a mutant IDH1 vaccine in newly diagnosed glioma. No antigens are known for them. TCRdb's table, derived via immunoSEQ multiplex PCR, lists solely in-frame clones and lacks some. The sample carries 52,000 or so clones, over 70% recorded once. The sequenced sample was PBMCs, obtained from a glioma patient whose treatment included an IDH1 peptide vaccine. These receptors came from a man aged 35 to 55 with glioma. CDR3s include the opening cysteine and the closing phenylalanine or tryptophan. D genes are given only for firm matches. Clone size is shown for a subset of rows, as once, few, many or a class of expanded clone.

V gene	J gene	D gene	clone size	CDR3 protein	CDR3 DNA
TRBV4-1	TRBJ2-3	TRBD2	-	CASSQLPSGGTDTQYF	TGCGCCAGCAGCCAACTACCTAGCGGGGGCACAGATACGCAGTATTTT
TRBV10-3	TRBJ2-7	-	-	CAISEGLSYEQYF	TGTGCCATCAGTGAGGGGCTATCCTACGAGCAGTACTTC
TRBV5-6	TRBJ2-7	TRBD2	few	CASSEGMTSGDTYEQYF	TGTGCCAGCAGCGAGGGGATGACTAGCGGGGATACCTACGAGCAGTACTTC
TRBV7-2	TRBJ2-7	TRBD2	-	CASSFTSGYEQYF	TGTGCCAGCAGCTTCACTAGCGGCTACGAGCAGTACTTC
TRBV5-1	TRBJ2-2	-	once	CASSFGYAQGANTGELFF	TGCGCCAGCAGCTTTGGGTATGCACAGGGAGCGAACACCGGGGAGCTGTTTTTT
TRBV7-9	TRBJ1-4	-	-	CASSSDTLFEKLFF	TGTGCCAGCAGCTCGGACACGTTATTCGAAAAACTGTTTTTT
TRBV2	TRBJ1-3	-	-	CASSEIEQGANTIYF	TGTGCCAGCAGTGAAATAGAACAAGGGGCAAACACCATATATTTT
TRBV7-9	TRBJ1-5	-	-	CASTGRDGNQPQHF	TGTGCCAGCACAGGCAGGGATGGCAATCAGCCCCAGCATTTT
TRBV13	TRBJ1-6	-	-	CASSLDGGNSPLHF	TGTGCCAGCAGCTTAGACGGGGGTAATTCACCCCTCCACTTT
TRBV7-2	TRBJ1-6	-	once	CASSSSGLYNSPLHF	TGTGCCAGCAGCTCCTCGGGACTGTATAATTCACCCCTCCACTTT
TRBV19	TRBJ2-7	TRBD1	once	CASSPGTGSSYEQYF	TGTGCCAGTAGTCCAGGGACAGGGAGTTCCTACGAGCAGTACTTC
TRBV6-5	TRBJ2-7	TRBD2	-	CASSYSGTSTGEQYF	TGTGCCAGCAGTTATTCGGGGACTAGCACGGGCGAGCAGTACTTC
TRBV5-4	TRBJ1-2	-	-	CASSLWEGGYGYTF	TGTGCCAGCAGCTTGTGGGAGGGCGGCTATGGCTACACCTTC
TRBV4-2	TRBJ1-5	-	-	CASSQAGDDQPQHF	TGTGCCAGCAGCCAAGCGGGTGACGATCAGCCCCAGCATTTT
TRBV6-1	TRBJ2-5	-	-	CASSEGRGRETQYF	TGTGCCAGCAGTGAAGGGCGGGGACGGGAGACCCAGTACTTC
TRBV19	TRBJ1-1	-	few	CASRTYWDGEAFF	TGTGCCAGTAGAACCTATTGGGACGGTGAAGCTTTCTTT
TRBV6-6	TRBJ2-2	-	-	CAGKDGYTGELFF	TGTGCCGGGAAGGACGGTTACACCGGGGAGCTGTTTTTT
TRBV11-1	TRBJ2-7	TRBD1	-	CASSPPLTGAYEQYF	TGTGCCAGCAGCCCGCCGTTGACAGGGGCCTACGAGCAGTACTTC
TRBV11-2	TRBJ2-5	-	-	CASSFPGQETQYF	TGTGCCAGCAGCTTCCCGGGCCAAGAGACCCAGTACTTC
TRBV5-4	TRBJ1-1	TRBD1	-	CASSLSWDRGTEAFF	TGTGCCAGCAGCTTGAGCTGGGACAGAGGAACTGAAGCTTTCTTT
TRBV7-8	TRBJ2-1	-	-	CASSLQNWDNEQFF	TGTGCCAGCAGCTTACAAAACTGGGACAATGAGCAGTTCTTC
TRBV5-1	TRBJ2-3	-	once	CASSRTGTGTDTQYF	TGCGCCAGCAGCCGGACCGGGACCGGCACAGATACGCAGTATTTT
TRBV6-5	TRBJ1-6	-	once	CASRQLTGPSPLHF	TGTGCCAGCAGACAGCTTACAGGGCCTTCACCCCTCCACTTT
TRBV6-6	TRBJ2-5	-	-	CASTFDKIQETQYF	TGTGCCAGCACCTTCGACAAGATCCAAGAGACCCAGTACTTC
TRBV9	TRBJ1-6	-	few	CASSVGRDNSPLHF	TGTGCCAGCAGCGTAGGCAGGGATAATTCACCCCTCCACTTT
TRBV14	TRBJ1-4	TRBD1	once	CASSLIGQGLNEKLFF	TGTGCCAGCAGCCTTATAGGACAGGGGTTAAATGAAAAACTGTTTTTT
TRBV6-5	TRBJ1-4	TRBD1	-	CASSRDSPQGKLFF	TGTGCCAGCAGTCGGGACAGTCCACAAGGAAAACTGTTTTTT
TRBV11-2	TRBJ2-5	TRBD1	-	CASSLVGDRGRGETQYF	TGTGCCAGCAGCTTAGTGGGGGACAGGGGTCGTGGAGAGACCCAGTACTTC
TRBV5-1	TRBJ2-5	TRBD2	-	CASSLWLAGTQGQTQYF	TGCGCCAGCAGCTTGTGGCTAGCGGGGACCCAAGGCCAGACCCAGTACTTC
TRBV7-9	TRBJ2-7	-	-	CASSRDTDWAYEQYF	TGTGCCAGCAGCCGGGACACGGATTGGGCCTACGAGCAGTACTTC
TRBV7-6	TRBJ2-2	TRBD2	-	CATKLAGGTGELFF	TGTGCCACAAAATTAGCGGGGGGGACCGGGGAGCTGTTTTTT
TRBV27	TRBJ1-3	-	-	CASVGSAGNTIYF	TGTGCCAGCGTCGGCTCGGCAGGAAACACCATATATTTT
TRBV5-4	TRBJ2-6	-	-	CASSFSGANVLTF	TGTGCCAGCAGCTTCTCTGGGGCCAACGTCCTGACTTTC
TRBV2	TRBJ1-2	-	-	CASREEEGYTF	TGTGCCAGCAGGGAGGAGGAGGGCTACACCTTC
TRBV19	TRBJ1-1	-	-	CASNWGREAFF	TGTGCCAGTAATTGGGGGCGAGAAGCTTTCTTT
TRBV5-6	TRBJ1-2	-	-	CASSTENYGYTF	TGTGCCAGCAGCACCGAAAACTATGGCTACACCTTC
TRBV2	TRBJ2-1	-	-	CASSGGVGYNEQFF	TGTGCCAGCAGTGGAGGGGTTGGCTACAATGAGCAGTTCTTC
TRBV15	TRBJ2-7	TRBD1	-	CATSSRTGGDEQYF	TGTGCCACCAGCAGCCGGACAGGGGGCGACGAGCAGTACTTC
TRBV1	TRBJ2-3	-	-	CTSSRGCAGGQFTPYF	TGCACCAGCAGCCGCGGTTGTGCGGGGGGGCAATTCACGCCGTATTTT
TRBV5-1	TRBJ2-1	TRBD1	-	CASYTGGAGYNEQFF	TGCGCCAGCTATACAGGGGGCGCGGGCTACAATGAGCAGTTCTTC
TRBV18	TRBJ1-2	-	-	CASSPPGQNYGYTF	TGTGCCAGCTCACCACCAGGACAAAACTATGGCTACACCTTC
TRBV7-2	TRBJ2-7	TRBD2	-	CASSLVPIRLAGIHEQYF	TGTGCCAGCAGCTTAGTGCCTATAAGGCTAGCGGGGATCCACGAGCAGTACTTC
TRBV9	TRBJ1-2	-	-	CASSLTGVNYGYTF	TGTGCCAGCAGCTTAACAGGCGTCAACTATGGCTACACCTTC
TRBV4-2	TRBJ2-5	-	-	CASSQTGREKETQYF	TGTGCCAGCAGCCAGACGGGACGGGAAAAAGAGACCCAGTACTTC
TRBV23-1	TRBJ1-2	-	-	CASSQSECNYGYTF	TGCGCCAGCAGTCAATCGGAGTGTAACTATGGCTACACCTTC
TRBV7-7	TRBJ2-3	-	-	CASSFETPPDTQYF	TGTGCTAGCAGCTTCGAGACCCCCCCCGATACGCAGTATTTT
TRBV6-6	TRBJ1-5	-	-	CASSYVQGSNQPQHF	TGTGCCAGCAGTTACGTCCAGGGTAGCAATCAGCCCCAGCATTTT
TRBV7-9	TRBJ1-5	-	-	CASSSYPGGNSNQPQHF	TGTGCCAGCAGCTCCTATCCTGGCGGAAATAGCAATCAGCCCCAGCATTTT
TRBV6-1	TRBJ1-4	-	once	CASSHVGWAEEKLFF	TGTGCCAGCAGCCATGTGGGTTGGGCTGAGGAAAAACTGTTTTTT